What follows describes a single TCR beta chain. The sample belongs to a study of T cells in tuberculosis. Study overall: The T cells targeted glucose monomycolate, a mycobacterial lipid, via CD1B.

Cells were sorted from thawed PBMC rested overnight and stained with GMM-loaded CD1B tetramer, viability dye and anti-CD3. C32 glucose monomycolate from Rhodococcus equi was loaded onto the CD1B tetramers. PBMC for tetramer sorting were first depleted of CD14-expressing monocytes. Profiling relied on immunoSEQ multiplex PCR, and the TCRdb table lists in-frame clones only, not all of them. Among 55,000 to 70,000 clones listed, about four fifths were seen once. The TCR originated in an adult woman with latent tuberculosis. The specimen was CD1b-GMM tetramer-negative cells sorted from PBMCs.

CDR3 protein: CSVNQGRTEAFF. In nucleotides, the CDR3 is TGCAGCGTTAATCAGGGAAGAACTGAAGCTTTCTTT. The V call is TRBV29-1, the J call TRBJ1-1; perhaps TRBD1 as D (5 bases). Trimming took off 5 bases at V and 5 bases at J, with 12 bases between the two ends. The CDR3 is made up of 12 amino acids. The germline V gene has CDR1 SQVTM and CDR2 ANQGSEA.